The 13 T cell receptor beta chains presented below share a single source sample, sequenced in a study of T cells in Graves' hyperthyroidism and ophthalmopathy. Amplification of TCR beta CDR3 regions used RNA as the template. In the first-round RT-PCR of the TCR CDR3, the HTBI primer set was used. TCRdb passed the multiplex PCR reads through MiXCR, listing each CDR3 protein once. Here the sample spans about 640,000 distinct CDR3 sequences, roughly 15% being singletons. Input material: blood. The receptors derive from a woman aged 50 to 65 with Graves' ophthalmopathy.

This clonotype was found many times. CDR3 in amino acids: CASSYGQGRPLNTEAFF. The CDR3 nucleotides are TGTGCCAGCAGTTACGGACAGGGACGGCCCCTAAACACTGAAGCTTTCTTT. The chain carries TRBV28 and TRBJ1-1; 8 bases fit TRBD1. Per germline, CDR1 MDHEN and CDR2 SYDVKM. Trimming at V came to 4 bases and at J to 2 bases, leaving 12 bases not matched to a gene. The CDR3 spans 17 residues. The variable domain in full, completed from reference TRBV28 and TRBJ1-1, reads DVKVTQSSRYLVKRTGEKVFLECVQDMDHENMFWYRQDPGLGLRLIYFSYDVKMKEKGDIPEGYSVSREKKERFSLILESASTNQTSMYLCASSYGQGRPLNTEAFFGQGTRLTVV.

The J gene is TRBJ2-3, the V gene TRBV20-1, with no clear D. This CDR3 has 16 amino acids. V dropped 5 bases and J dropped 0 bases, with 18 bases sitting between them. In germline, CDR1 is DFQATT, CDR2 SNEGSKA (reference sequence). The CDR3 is CSACMGLPTSTDTQYF. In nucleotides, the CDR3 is TGCAGTGCTTGCATGGGCCTACCCACTAGCACAGATACGCAGTATTTT.

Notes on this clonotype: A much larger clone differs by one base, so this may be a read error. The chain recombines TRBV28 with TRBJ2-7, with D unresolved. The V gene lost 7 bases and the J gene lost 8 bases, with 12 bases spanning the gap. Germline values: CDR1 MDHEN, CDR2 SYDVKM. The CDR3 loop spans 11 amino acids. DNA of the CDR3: TGTGCCAGCACGGTTGCGAGCAAGCAGTACTTC. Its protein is CASTVASKQYF. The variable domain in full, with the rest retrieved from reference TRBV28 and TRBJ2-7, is DVKVTQSSRYLVKRTGEKVFLECVQDMDHENMFWYRQDPGLGLRLIYFSYDVKMKEKGDIPEGYSVSREKKERFSLILESASTNQTSMYLCASTVASKQYFGPGTRLTVT.

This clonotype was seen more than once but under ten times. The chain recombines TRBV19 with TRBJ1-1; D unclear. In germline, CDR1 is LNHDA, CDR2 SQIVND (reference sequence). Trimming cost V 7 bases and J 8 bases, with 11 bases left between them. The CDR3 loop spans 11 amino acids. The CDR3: CASTTPVEAFF. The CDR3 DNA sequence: TGTGCCAGTACCACCCCAGTCGAAGCTTTCTTT.

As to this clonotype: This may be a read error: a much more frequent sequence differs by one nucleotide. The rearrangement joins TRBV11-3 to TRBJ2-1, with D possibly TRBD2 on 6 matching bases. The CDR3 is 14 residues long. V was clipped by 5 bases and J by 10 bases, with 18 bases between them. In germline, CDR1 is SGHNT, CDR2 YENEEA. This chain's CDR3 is CASSRVGGGGEQFF. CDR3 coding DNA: TGTGCCAGCAGCCGGGTTGGGGGAGGAGGAGAGCAGTTCTTC. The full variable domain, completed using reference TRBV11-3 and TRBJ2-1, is EAGVVQSPRYKIIEKKQPVAFWCNPISGHNTLYWYLQNLGQGPELLIRYENEEAVDDSQLPKDRFSAERLKGVDSTLKIQPAELGDSAVYLCASSRVGGGGEQFFGPGTRLTVL.

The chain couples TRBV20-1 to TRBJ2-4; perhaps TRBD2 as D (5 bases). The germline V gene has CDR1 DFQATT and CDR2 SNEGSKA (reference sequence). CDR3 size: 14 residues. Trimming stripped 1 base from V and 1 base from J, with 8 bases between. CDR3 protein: CSARVGLAKNIQYF. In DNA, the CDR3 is TGCAGTGCTAGAGTCGGACTTGCCAAAAACATTCAGTACTTC.

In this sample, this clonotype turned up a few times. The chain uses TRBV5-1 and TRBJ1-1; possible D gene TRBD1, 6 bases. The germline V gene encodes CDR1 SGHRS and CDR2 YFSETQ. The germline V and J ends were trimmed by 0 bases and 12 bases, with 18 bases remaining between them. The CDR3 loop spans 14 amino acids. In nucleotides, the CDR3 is TGCGCCAGCAGCTTGGGAGGGGGAAGAGGTTCGTCTTTCTTT. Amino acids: CASSLGGGRGSSFF. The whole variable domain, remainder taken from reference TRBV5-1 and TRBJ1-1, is KAGVTQTPRYLIKTRGQQVTLSCSPISGHRSVSWYQQTPGQGLQFLFEYFSETQRNKGNFPGRFSGRQFSNSRSEMNVSTLELGDSALYLCASSLGGGRGSSFFGQGTRLTVV.

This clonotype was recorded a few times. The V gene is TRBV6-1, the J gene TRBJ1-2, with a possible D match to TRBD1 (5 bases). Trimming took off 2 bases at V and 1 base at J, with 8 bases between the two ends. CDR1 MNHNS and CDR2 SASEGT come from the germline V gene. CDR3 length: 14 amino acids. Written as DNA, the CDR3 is TGTGCCAGCAGTGAAAGGGGCGTTAACTATGGCTACACCTTC. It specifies CASSERGVNYGYTF.

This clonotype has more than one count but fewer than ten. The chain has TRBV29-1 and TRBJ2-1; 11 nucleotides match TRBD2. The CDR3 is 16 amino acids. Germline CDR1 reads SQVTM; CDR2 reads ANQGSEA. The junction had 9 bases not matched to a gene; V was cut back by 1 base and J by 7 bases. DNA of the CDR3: TGCAGCGTTGAAGGAACTAGCGGGAGTGCTTTTAATGAGCAGTTCTTC. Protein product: CSVEGTSGSAFNEQFF.

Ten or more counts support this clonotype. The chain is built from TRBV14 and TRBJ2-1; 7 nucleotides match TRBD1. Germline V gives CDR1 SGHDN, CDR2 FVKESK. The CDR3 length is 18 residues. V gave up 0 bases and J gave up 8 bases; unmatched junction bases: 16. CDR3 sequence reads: CASSQDPNPWTGLDEQFF. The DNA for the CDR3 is TGTGCCAGCAGCCAAGATCCCAACCCATGGACAGGATTGGATGAGCAGTTCTTC.

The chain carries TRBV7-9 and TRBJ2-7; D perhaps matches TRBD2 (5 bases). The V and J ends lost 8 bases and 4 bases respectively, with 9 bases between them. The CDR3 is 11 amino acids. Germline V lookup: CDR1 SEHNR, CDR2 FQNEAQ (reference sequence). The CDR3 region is CASERRYEQYF. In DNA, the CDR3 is TGTGCCAGCGAGAGGAGGTACGAGCAGTACTTC.

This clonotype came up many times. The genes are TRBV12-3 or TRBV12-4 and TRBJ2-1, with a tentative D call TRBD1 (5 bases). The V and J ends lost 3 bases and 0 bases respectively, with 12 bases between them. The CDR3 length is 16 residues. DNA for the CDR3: TGTGCCAGCAGTTTCTGGCAGGGCAGCTCCTACAATGAGCAGTTCTTC. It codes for CASSFWQGSSYNEQFF.

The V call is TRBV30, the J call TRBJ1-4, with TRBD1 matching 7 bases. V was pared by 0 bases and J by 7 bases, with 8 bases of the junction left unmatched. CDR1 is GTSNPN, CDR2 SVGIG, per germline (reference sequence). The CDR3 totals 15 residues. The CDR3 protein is CAWSVGGTVGEKLFF. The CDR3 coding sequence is TGTGCCTGGAGTGTAGGAGGGACAGTCGGTGAAAAACTGTTTTTT.